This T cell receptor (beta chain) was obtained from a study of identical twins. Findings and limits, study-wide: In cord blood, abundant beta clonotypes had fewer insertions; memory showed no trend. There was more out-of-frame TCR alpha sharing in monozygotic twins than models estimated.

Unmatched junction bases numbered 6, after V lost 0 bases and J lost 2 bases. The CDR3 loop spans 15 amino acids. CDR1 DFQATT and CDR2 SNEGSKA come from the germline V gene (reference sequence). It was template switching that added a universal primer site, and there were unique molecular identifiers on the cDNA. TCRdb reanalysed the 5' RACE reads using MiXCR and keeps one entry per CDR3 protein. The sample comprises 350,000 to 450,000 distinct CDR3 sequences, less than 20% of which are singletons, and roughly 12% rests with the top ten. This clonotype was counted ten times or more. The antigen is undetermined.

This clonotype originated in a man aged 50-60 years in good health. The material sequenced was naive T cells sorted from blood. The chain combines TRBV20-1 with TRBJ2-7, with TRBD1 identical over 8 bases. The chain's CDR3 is CSARDGTGTTYEQYF. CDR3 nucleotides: TGCAGTGCTAGAGATGGGACAGGAACGACCTACGAGCAGTACTTC.